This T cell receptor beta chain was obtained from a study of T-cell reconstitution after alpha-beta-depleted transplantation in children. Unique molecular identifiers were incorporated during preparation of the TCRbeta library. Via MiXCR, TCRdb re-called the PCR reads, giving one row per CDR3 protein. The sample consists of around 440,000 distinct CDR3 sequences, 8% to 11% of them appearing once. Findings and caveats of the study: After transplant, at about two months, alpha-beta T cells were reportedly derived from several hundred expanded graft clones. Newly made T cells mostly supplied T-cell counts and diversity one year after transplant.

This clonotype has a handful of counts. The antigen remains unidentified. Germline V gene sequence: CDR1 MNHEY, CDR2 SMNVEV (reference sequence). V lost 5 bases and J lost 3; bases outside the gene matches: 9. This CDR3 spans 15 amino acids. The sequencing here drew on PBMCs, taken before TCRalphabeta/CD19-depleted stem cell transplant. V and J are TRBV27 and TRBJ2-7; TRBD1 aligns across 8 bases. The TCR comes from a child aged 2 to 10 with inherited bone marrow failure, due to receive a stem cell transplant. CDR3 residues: CASSLRTGLYYEQYF. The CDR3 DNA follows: TGTGCCAGCAGTCTTCGGACAGGGCTCTACTACGAGCAGTACTTC.